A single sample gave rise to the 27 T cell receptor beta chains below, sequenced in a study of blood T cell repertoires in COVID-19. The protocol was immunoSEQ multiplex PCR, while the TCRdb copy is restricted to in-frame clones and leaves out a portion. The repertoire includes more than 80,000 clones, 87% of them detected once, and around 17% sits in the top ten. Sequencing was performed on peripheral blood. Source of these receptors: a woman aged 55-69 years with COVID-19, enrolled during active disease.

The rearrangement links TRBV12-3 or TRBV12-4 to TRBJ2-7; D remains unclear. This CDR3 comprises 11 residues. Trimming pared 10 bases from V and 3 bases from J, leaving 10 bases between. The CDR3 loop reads CATSSGYEQYF. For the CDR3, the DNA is TGTGCCACCTCCAGTGGCTACGAGCAGTACTTC.

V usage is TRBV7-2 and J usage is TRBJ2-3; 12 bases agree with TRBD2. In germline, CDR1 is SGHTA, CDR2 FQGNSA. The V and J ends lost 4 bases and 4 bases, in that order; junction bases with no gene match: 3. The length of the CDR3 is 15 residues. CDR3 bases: TGTGCCAGCAGCTCACTAGCGGGGGGACCAGATACGCAGTATTTT. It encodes CASSSLAGGPDTQYF. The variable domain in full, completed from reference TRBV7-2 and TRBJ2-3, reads GAGVSQSPSNKVTEKGKDVELRCDPISGHTALYWYRQSLGQGLEFLIYFQGNSAPDKSGLPSDRFSAERTGGSVSTLTIQRTQQEDSAVYLCASSSLAGGPDTQYFGPGTRLTVL.

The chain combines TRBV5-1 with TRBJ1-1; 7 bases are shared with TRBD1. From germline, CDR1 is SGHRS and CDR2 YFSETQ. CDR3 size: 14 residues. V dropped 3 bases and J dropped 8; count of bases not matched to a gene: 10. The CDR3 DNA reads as TGCGCCAGCAGCTCGGGACAGCCCAGGATAGAAGCTTTCTTT. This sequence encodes CASSSGQPRIEAFF.

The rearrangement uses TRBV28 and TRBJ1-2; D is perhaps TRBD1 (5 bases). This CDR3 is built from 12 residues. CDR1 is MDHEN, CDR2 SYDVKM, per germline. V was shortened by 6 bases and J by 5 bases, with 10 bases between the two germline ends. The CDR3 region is CASRAGPYGYTF. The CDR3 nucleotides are TGTGCCAGCAGAGCAGGGCCTTATGGCTACACCTTC.

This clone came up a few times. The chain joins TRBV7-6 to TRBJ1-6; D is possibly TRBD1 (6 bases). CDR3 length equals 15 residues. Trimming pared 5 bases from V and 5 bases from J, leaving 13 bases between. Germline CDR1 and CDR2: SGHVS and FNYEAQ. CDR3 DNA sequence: TGTGCCAGCAGCCTCCTGGCAGGGGATAATTCACCCCTCCACTTT. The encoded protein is CASSLLAGDNSPLHF.

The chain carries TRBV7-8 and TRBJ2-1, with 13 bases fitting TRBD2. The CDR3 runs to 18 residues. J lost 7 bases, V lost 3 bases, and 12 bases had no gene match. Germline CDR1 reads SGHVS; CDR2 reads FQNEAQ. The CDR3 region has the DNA TGTGCCAGCAGCTTGAAGACTAGCGGGGGGACCTTGAAGAATGAGCAGTTCTTC. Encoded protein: CASSLKTSGGTLKNEQFF.

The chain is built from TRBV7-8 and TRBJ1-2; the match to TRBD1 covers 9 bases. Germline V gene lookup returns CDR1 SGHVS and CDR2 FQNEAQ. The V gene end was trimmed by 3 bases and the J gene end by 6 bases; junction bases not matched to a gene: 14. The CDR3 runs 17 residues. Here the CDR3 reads CASSFIHRTGGDNGYTF. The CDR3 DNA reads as TGTGCCAGCAGCTTCATCCACCGCACAGGGGGCGATAATGGCTACACCTTC.

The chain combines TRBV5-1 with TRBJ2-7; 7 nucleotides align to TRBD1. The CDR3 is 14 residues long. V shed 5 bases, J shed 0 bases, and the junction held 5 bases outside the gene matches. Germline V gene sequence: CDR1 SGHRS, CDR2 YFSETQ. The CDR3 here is CASREQGTSYEQYF. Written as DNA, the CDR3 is TGCGCCAGCAGAGAACAGGGGACCTCCTACGAGCAGTACTTC.

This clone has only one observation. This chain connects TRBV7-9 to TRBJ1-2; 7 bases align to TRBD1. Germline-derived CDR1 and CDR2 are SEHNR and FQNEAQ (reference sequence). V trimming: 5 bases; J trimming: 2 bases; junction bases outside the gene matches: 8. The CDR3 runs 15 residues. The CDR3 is CASSPRGSANYGYTF. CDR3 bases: TGTGCCAGCAGCCCCAGGGGGTCCGCGAACTATGGCTACACCTTC. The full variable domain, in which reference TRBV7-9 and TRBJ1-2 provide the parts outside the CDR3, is DTGVSQNPRHKITKRGQNVTFRCDPISEHNRLYWYRQTLGQGPEFLTYFQNEAQLEKSRLLSDRFSAERPKGSFSTLEIQRTEQGDSAMYLCASSPRGSANYGYTFGSGTRLTVV.

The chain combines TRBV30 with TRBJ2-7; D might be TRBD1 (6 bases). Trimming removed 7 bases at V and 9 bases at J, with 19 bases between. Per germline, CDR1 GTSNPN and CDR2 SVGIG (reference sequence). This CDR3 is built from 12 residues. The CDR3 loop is CAYRDNSAVQYF. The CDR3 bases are TGTGCCTACCGGGACAACTCGGCCGTGCAGTACTTC.

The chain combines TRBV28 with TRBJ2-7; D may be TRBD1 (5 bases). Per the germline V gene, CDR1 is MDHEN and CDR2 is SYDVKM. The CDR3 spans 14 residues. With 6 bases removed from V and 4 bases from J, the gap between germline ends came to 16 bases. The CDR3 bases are TGTGCCAGCAGCTCTGACCCGACAGCTTACGAGCAGTACTTC. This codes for CASSSDPTAYEQYF.

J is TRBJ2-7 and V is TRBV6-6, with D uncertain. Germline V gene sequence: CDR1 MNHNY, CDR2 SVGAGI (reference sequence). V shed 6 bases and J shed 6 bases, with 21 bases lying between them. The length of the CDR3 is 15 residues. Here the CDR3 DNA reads TGTGCCAGCAGGTCCCCCACGGAGCTGTACTCCGAGCAGTACTTC. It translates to CASRSPTELYSEQYF.

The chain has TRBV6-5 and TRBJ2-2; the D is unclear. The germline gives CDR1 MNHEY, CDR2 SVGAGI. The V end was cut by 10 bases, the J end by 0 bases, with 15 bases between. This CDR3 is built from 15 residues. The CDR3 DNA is TGTGCCACCCGGGTCGTCCCTGCGAACACCGGGGAGCTGTTTTTT. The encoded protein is CATRVVPANTGELFF.

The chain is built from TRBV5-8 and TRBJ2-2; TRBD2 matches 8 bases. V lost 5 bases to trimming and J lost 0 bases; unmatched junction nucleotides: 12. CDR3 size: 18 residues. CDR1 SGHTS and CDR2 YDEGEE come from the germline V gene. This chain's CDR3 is CASSSGLVVSTNTGELFF. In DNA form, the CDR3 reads TGTGCCAGCAGTTCGGGACTAGTGGTCTCAACGAACACCGGGGAGCTGTTTTTT.

The CDR3 bases are TGTGCCAGCACTCAGGACAGGGAGTTCTATGGCTACACCTTC. It codes for CASTQDREFYGYTF. This chain links TRBV2 with TRBJ1-2; 8 nucleotides line up with TRBD1. Germline lookup yields CDR1 SNHLY and CDR2 FYNNEI. This CDR3 is 14 amino acids long. J gave up 4 bases and V 7 bases, and 8 bases lay outside the gene matches. The entire variable domain, with the rest obtained from reference TRBV2 and TRBJ1-2, is as follows: EPEVTQTPSHQVTQMGQEVILRCVPISNHLYFYWYRQILGQKVEFLVSFYNNEISEKSEIFDDQFSVERPDGSNFTLKIRSTKLEDSAMYFCASTQDREFYGYTFGSGTRLTVV.

The chain's CDR3 is CASSQDYLAGGPNTQYF. CDR3 nucleotides: TGCGCCAGCAGCCAAGATTACCTAGCGGGGGGGCCAAATACGCAGTATTTT. V and J are TRBV4-1 and TRBJ2-3, with 12 positions matching TRBD2. CDR3 size: 17 residues. V was pared by 0 bases and J by 7 bases, with 8 bases of the junction left unmatched. Germline CDR1 reads MGHRA; CDR2 reads YSYEKL.

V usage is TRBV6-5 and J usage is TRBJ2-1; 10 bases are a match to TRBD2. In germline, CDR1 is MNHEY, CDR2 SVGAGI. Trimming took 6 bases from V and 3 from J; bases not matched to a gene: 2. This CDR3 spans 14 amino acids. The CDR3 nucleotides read TGTGCCAGCAGGCTAGCGGGGGTCTACAATGAGCAGTTCTTC. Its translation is CASRLAGVYNEQFF.

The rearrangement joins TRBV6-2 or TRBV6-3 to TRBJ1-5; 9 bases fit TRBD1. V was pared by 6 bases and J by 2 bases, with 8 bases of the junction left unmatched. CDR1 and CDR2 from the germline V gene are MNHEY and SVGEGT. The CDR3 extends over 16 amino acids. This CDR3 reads CASSIQGAYRNQPQHF. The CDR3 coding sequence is TGTGCCAGCAGCATACAGGGGGCGTATCGCAATCAGCCCCAGCATTTT.

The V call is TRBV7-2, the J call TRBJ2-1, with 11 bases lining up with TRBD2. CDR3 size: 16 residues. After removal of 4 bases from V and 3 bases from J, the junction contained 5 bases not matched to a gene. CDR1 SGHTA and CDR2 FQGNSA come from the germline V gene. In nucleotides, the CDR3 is TGTGCCAGCAGCTCCCCTAGCGGGGGGTACTACAATGAGCAGTTCTTC. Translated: CASSSPSGGYYNEQFF.

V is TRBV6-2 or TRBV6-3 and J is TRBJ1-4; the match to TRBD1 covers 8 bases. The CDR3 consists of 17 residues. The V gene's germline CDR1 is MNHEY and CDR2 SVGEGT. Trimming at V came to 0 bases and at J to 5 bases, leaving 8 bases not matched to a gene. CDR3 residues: CASSYSTLQGENEKLFF. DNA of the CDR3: TGTGCCAGCAGTTACTCGACCTTACAGGGGGAGAATGAAAAACTGTTTTTT.

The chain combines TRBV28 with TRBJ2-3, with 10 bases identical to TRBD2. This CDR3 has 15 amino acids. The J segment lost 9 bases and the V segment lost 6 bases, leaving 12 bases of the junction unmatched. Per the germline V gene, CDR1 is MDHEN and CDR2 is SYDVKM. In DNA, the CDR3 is TGTGCCAGCAGCCTAACCGGGACTAGCGCTGGCACGCAGTATTTT. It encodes CASSLTGTSAGTQYF.

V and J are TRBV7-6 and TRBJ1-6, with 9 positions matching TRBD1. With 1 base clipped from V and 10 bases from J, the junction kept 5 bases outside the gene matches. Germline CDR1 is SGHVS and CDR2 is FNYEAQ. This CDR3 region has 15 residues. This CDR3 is CASSLEGTGRSPLHF. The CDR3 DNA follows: TGTGCCAGCAGCTTAGAGGGGACAGGGAGGTCACCCCTCCACTTT.

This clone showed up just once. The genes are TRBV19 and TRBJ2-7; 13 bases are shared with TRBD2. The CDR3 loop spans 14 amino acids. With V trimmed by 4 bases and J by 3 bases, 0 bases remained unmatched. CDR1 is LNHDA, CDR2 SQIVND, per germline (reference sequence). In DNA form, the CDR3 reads TGTGCCAGTAGTAGGACTAGCGGGGGCTACGAGCAGTACTTC. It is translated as CASSRTSGGYEQYF.

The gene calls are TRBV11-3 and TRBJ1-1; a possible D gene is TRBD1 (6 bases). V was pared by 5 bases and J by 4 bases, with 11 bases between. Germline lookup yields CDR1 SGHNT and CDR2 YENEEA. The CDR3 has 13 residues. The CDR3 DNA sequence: TGTGCCAGCAGCACCAGCAGGGGCACTGAAGCTTTCTTT. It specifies CASSTSRGTEAFF.

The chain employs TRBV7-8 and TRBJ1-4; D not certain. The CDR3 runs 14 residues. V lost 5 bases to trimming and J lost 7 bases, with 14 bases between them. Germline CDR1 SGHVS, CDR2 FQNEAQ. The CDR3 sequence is CASSTGRGTEKLFF. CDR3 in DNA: TGTGCCAGCAGCACGGGGAGAGGAACTGAAAAACTGTTTTTT.

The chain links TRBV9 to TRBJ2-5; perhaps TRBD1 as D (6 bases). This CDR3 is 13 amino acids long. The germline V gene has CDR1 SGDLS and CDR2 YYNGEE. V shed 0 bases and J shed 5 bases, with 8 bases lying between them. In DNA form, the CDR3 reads TGTGCCAGCAGCGTAGCCCAGGGGGAGACCCAGTACTTC. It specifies CASSVAQGETQYF.

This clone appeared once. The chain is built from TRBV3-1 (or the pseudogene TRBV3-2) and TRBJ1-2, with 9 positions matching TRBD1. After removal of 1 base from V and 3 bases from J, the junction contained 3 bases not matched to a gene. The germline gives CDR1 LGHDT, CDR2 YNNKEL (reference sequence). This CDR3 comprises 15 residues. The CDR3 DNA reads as TGTGCCAGCAGCCAAGGCAACAGGGGGCACTATGGCTACACCTTC. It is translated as CASSQGNRGHYGYTF.